The 20 T cell receptor beta chains listed next were all sequenced from one sample in a study of blood T cell repertoires in COVID-19. Repertoires were generated with immunoSEQ multiplex PCR, while TCRdb's copy carries only in-frame clones and drops some. The data hold 200,000 to 250,000 clones, with about 90% observed a single time. Material for sequencing was PBMCs or T cells enriched from blood (not recorded which). The receptors derive from a man aged 25 to 40 who had recovered from COVID-19.

The chain employs TRBV5-1 and TRBJ2-7; D might be TRBD1 (6 bases). This CDR3 has 17 amino acids. The V gene lost 0 bases and the J gene lost 1 base, with 17 bases spanning the gap. CDR1 SGHRS and CDR2 YFSETQ come from the germline V gene. The CDR3 protein is CASSLGATGPSSYEQYF. The CDR3 bases are TGCGCCAGCAGCTTGGGGGCCACAGGGCCCTCTTCCTACGAGCAGTACTTC.

This chain uses TRBV27 with TRBJ2-7, with D perhaps matching TRBD1 (5 bases). Trimming pared 9 bases from V and 5 bases from J, leaving 20 bases between. The CDR3 runs 14 residues. CDR1 and CDR2 (germline): MNHEY, SMNVEV (reference sequence). This CDR3 is CASPQAGAAHEQYF. The CDR3 coding sequence is TGTGCCAGTCCCCAAGCTGGGGCCGCCCACGAGCAGTACTTC.

There are a few counts of this clone. This chain joins TRBV7-2 and TRBJ2-1, with TRBD1 identical over 7 bases. The J segment lost 10 bases and the V segment lost 3 bases, leaving 15 bases of the junction unmatched. The CDR3 has 16 amino acids. CDR1 SGHTA and CDR2 FQGNSA come from the germline V gene. The CDR3 DNA sequence: TGTGCCAGCAGCTTCCAAGGGACAGAGTTTTTCCGCGAGCAGTTCTTC. Protein: CASSFQGTEFFREQFF.

The J gene is TRBJ1-3, the V gene TRBV4-1; the D gene is possibly TRBD1 (6 bases). This CDR3 comprises 15 residues. Germline assignment: CDR1 MGHRA and CDR2 YSYEKL. The V gene lost 2 bases and the J gene lost 1 base, with 9 bases spanning the gap. CDR3 DNA: TGCGCCAGCAGCCAACCAGGGGTTTCTGGAAACACCATATATTTT. Its protein is CASSQPGVSGNTIYF.

This clone appeared once. The chain uses TRBV2 and TRBJ2-7; a possible D gene is TRBD2 (5 bases). Germline V lookup: CDR1 SNHLY, CDR2 FYNNEI. Trimming removed 3 bases from V and 0 bases from J, with 12 bases in between. This CDR3 comprises 15 residues. This CDR3 is CASSEGGHYSYEQYF. CDR3 bases: TGTGCCAGCAGTGAGGGCGGGCACTACTCCTACGAGCAGTACTTC.

V and J are TRBV7-2 and TRBJ2-7, with 13 bases fitting TRBD2. With V trimmed by 2 bases and J by 6 bases, 4 bases remained unmatched. Germline CDR1 SGHTA, CDR2 FQGNSA. CDR3 size: 15 residues. CDR3 amino acids: CASSLWTSGGLEQYF. The CDR3 nucleotides are TGTGCCAGCAGCTTATGGACTAGCGGGGGACTCGAGCAGTACTTC.

The rearrangement uses TRBV5-1 and TRBJ1-5, with no clear D. CDR1 and CDR2 from the germline V gene are SGHRS and YFSETQ. The CDR3 is made up of 13 amino acids. V lost 0 bases and J 8 bases, leaving 9 bases between the germline ends. CDR3 bases: TGCGCCAGCAGCTTGGTAGGAGGTAAGCCCCAGCATTTT. It translates to CASSLVGGKPQHF. The variable domain in full, with the rest retrieved from reference TRBV5-1 and TRBJ1-5, is KAGVTQTPRYLIKTRGQQVTLSCSPISGHRSVSWYQQTPGQGLQFLFEYFSETQRNKGNFPGRFSGRQFSNSRSEMNVSTLELGDSALYLCASSLVGGKPQHFGDGTRLSIL.

Only a few counts were recorded for this clone. The chain combines TRBV2 with TRBJ2-1, with a possible D match to TRBD1 (5 bases). The CDR3 covers 14 residues. V was shortened by 8 bases and J by 5 bases, with 16 bases between the two germline ends. Germline CDR1 reads SNHLY; CDR2 reads FYNNEI. CDR3 in amino acids: CASEPTVTDNEQFF. The CDR3 DNA follows: TGTGCCAGCGAACCTACCGTGACAGACAATGAGCAGTTCTTC.

This clone was counted a single time. The V call is TRBV28, the J call TRBJ1-2; 8 positions agree with TRBD1. Trimming removed 1 base from V and 2 bases from J; junction bases left unmatched: 0. From germline, CDR1 is MDHEN and CDR2 SYDVKM. The CDR3 spans 14 residues. The CDR3 is CASSLSGGNYGYTF. The CDR3 nucleotides are TGTGCCAGCAGTTTATCAGGGGGCAACTATGGCTACACCTTC.

This clone showed up just once. This chain connects TRBV5-1 to TRBJ2-1; 13 bases align to TRBD2. Germline V gene sequence: CDR1 SGHRS, CDR2 YFSETQ. The CDR3 spans 18 residues. J lost 7 bases, V lost 6 bases, and 16 bases had no gene match. The CDR3 sequence: CASTPSMTSGGPGNEQFF. CDR3 in DNA: TGCGCCAGCACCCCATCGATGACTAGCGGGGGGCCGGGGAATGAGCAGTTCTTC.

J is TRBJ1-1 and V is TRBV7-3, with 9 nucleotides matching TRBD1. V shed 2 bases, J shed 1 base, and the junction held 2 bases outside the gene matches. The CDR3 is 15 residues long. The germline CDR1 and CDR2 sequences are SGHTA and FQGTGA. CDR3 residues: CASSLEGQGNTEAFF. The DNA for the CDR3 is TGTGCCAGCAGCTTAGAGGGACAGGGGAACACTGAAGCTTTCTTT.

The CDR3 sequence: CASSPQGGTEVISQPQHF. In nucleotides, the CDR3 is TGTGCCAGCTCACCACAGGGAGGGACTGAGGTGATAAGTCAGCCCCAGCATTTT. The chain is built from TRBV18 and TRBJ1-5, with a possible D match to TRBD1 (5 bases). CDR1 and CDR2 from the germline V gene are KGHSH and LQKENI. Trimming took 1 base from V and 6 from J, leaving 22 bases between them. The CDR3 runs to 18 residues.

The chain employs TRBV3-1 (or the pseudogene TRBV3-2) and TRBJ2-1; TRBD2 matches 14 bases. Trimming removed 6 bases from V and 8 bases from J; junction bases left unmatched: 3. The CDR3 loop spans 14 amino acids. Germline V gives CDR1 LGHDT, CDR2 YNNKEL (reference sequence). The CDR3 DNA is TGTGCCAGCAGGCAGACTAGCGGGGGGGATGAGCAGTTCTTC. Translated, it gives CASRQTSGGDEQFF.

The chain has TRBV5-5 and TRBJ2-1, with D hard to call. The CDR3 is 16 residues long. V was clipped by 5 bases and J by 6 bases, with 21 bases between them. In germline, CDR1 is SGHKS, CDR2 YYEKEE (reference sequence). The CDR3 DNA follows: TGTGCCAGCAGTTCGACTGACTCGGCAACCTTCAATGAGCAGTTCTTC. Encoded protein: CASSSTDSATFNEQFF.

The J gene is TRBJ2-7, the V gene TRBV28; the match to TRBD1 covers 10 bases. The CDR3 length is 15 residues. Germline loops: CDR1 MDHEN, CDR2 SYDVKM. J was trimmed by 5 bases and V by 4 bases; bases with no gene match: 8. DNA of the CDR3: TGTGCCAGCAGTTCACCCGGGACAGGGGTCGACGAGCAGTACTTC. It specifies CASSSPGTGVDEQYF. Full variable domain (missing parts from reference TRBV28 and TRBJ2-7): DVKVTQSSRYLVKRTGEKVFLECVQDMDHENMFWYRQDPGLGLRLIYFSYDVKMKEKGDIPEGYSVSREKKERFSLILESASTNQTSMYLCASSSPGTGVDEQYFGPGTRLTVT.

The chain recombines TRBV19 with TRBJ1-5; D perhaps matches TRBD1 (5 bases). V was trimmed by 1 base and J by 0 bases, leaving 13 bases between them. The germline gives CDR1 LNHDA, CDR2 SQIVND (reference sequence). The CDR3 sequence is 17 residues long. The DNA for the CDR3 is TGTGCCAGTAGTATAGGCTTGGGGGGGAATAGCAATCAGCCCCAGCATTTT. The encoded protein is CASSIGLGGNSNQPQHF.

This clone was picked up one time. The chain joins TRBV18 to TRBJ1-2; TRBD1 matches at 11 bases. Germline CDR1 reads KGHSH; CDR2 reads LQKENI. The CDR3 totals 16 residues. V shed 3 bases and J 1 base; nucleotides not matched to a gene: 4. CDR3 nucleotide sequence: TGTGCCAGCTCACCCCGGACAGGGGGCAATAACTATGGCTACACCTTC. It encodes CASSPRTGGNNYGYTF.

The rearrangement joins TRBV30 to TRBJ1-6, with 7 bases lining up with TRBD1. This CDR3 is 13 amino acids long. CDR1 and CDR2 (germline): GTSNPN, SVGIG (reference sequence). Trimming at V came to 7 bases and at J to 5 bases, leaving 5 bases not matched to a gene. The CDR3 region is CASRDSDNSPLHF. For the CDR3, the DNA is TGTGCCTCCCGGGACAGCGATAATTCACCCCTCCACTTT. The whole variable domain, remainder taken from reference TRBV30 and TRBJ1-6, is SQTIHQWPATLVQPVGSPLSLECTVEGTSNPNLYWYRQAAGRGLQLLFYSVGIGQISSEVPQNLSASRPQDRQFILSSKKLLLSDSGFYLCASRDSDNSPLHFGNGTRLTVT.

V usage is TRBV4-1 and J usage is TRBJ1-2; weak D call: TRBD1 (6 bases). V dropped 4 bases and J dropped 0 bases, with 12 bases sitting between them. CDR3 size: 15 residues. Germline V gives CDR1 MGHRA, CDR2 YSYEKL. For the CDR3, the DNA is TGCGCCAGCAGCCCGACGGACAGAGCTAACTATGGCTACACCTTC. Protein product: CASSPTDRANYGYTF.

This clone showed up just once. The V call is TRBV18, the J call TRBJ1-1; 8 bases are shared with TRBD1. The V gene's germline CDR1 is KGHSH and CDR2 LQKENI. V trimming: 4 bases; J trimming: 5 bases; junction bases outside the gene matches: 6. This CDR3 region has 14 residues. The CDR3 DNA is TGTGCCAGCTCACTAGGACAGGGTGGGACTGAAGCTTTCTTT. This gives the protein CASSLGQGGTEAFF.